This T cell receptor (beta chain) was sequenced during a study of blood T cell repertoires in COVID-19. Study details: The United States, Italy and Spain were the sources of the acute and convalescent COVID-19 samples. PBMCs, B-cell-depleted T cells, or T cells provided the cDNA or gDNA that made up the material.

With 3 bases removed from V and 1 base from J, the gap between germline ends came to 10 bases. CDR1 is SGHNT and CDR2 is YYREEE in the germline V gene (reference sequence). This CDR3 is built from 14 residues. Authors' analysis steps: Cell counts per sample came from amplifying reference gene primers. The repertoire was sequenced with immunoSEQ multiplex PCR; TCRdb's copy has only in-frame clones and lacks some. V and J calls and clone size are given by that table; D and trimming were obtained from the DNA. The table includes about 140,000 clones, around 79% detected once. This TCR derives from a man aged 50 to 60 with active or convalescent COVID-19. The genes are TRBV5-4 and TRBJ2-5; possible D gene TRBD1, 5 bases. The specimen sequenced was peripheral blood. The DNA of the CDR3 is TGTGCCAGCAGCTATGACAGCATCCAAGAGACCCAGTACTTC. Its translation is CASSYDSIQETQYF.